The present T cell receptor (beta chain) was sequenced within a study of blood T cell repertoires in COVID-19 (dated by TCRdb to about 2020). About the full investigation: The collaborator samples originated in the United States, Italy and Spain and spanned the acute and convalescent phases of COVID-19. The material from the prospective study consisted of cDNA or gDNA derived from T cells, B-cell-depleted T cells, or PBMCs. Deeply sampled blood TCRbeta repertoires from subjects exposed to, actively infected with, or recovered from COVID-19 were included in the dataset. The repertoires were released in a freely available public database intended as a resource for research on the immune response to SARS-CoV-2. The samples were drawn from the first 160 participants of the ongoing ImmuneRACE study and from over a thousand subjects provided by 6 global collaborators. Sample metadata almost always included a de-identified subject ID, COVID-19 status, age in years and sex. Where available, HLA class I and class II types were obtained from metadata supplied by the sample provider rather than from assay-based typing.

Samples from volunteer blood donors who had recovered from COVID-19 were contributed by a second Seattle source. Each collaborating institution followed its own protocols to collect whole blood in K2EDTA tubes. For TCRbeta analysis, collaborators shipped samples in one of three forms: frozen whole blood, isolated PBMCs, or DNA extracted from either of those sample types. The CDR3, cysteine through phenylalanine, is 13 amino acids long. This entry keeps only the CDR3 DNA: 39 bases, framed from base 1. CDR1 and CDR2 are read off the germline V gene (reference sequence) as LNHNV and YYDKDF. TCRbeta CDR3 regions were amplified from genomic DNA by means of the immunoSEQ Assay, a bias-controlled multiplex PCR. The study's processing was this. The number of nucleated cells in each sample was estimated by amplification of reference gene primers within the assay. Sequence reads were collapsed and filtered to measure the absolute abundance of every unique TCRbeta CDR3 rearrangement. For each sample, productive Simpson clonality was calculated by taking the square root of Simpson's diversity index across productive rearrangements. TCRdb retrieved this table from immuneACCESS and kept in-frame rearrangements only. Not all clones are present; in checked studies, unresolved V genes account for under half, and no reason is known for the remainder. D and trimming were read from the DNA, whereas the V and J calls and clone size are those reported in that table. The sample yields 300,000 to 400,000 clones; roughly 86% were counted once. The top ten constitute about 7.8% of the sample.

The research as a whole found: Clinical and demographic metadata were provided uncurated, with the amount varying by source and participant.

As concerns this clone: The clone's antigen remains unknown. The junction departs from the called germline gene at one end, perhaps through a read error.

The rearranged segments are TRBV15 and TRBJ1-2; the D segment could be TRBD1, given 5 matching bases. Sample: peripheral blood. The sequence was collected from a woman aged 45-65 years who had recovered from COVID-19. The CDR3 protein is CATRRVGTGGYTF. In nucleotide form, the sequence is TGTGCCACCAGAAGAGTCGGGACTGGTGGCTACACCTTC. The full variable domain, completed from the reference TRBV15 and TRBJ1-2 proteins outside the CDR3, reads DAMVIQNPRYQVTQFGKPVTLSCSQTLNHNVMYWYQQKSSQAPKLLFHYYDKDFNNEADTPDNFQSRRPNTSFCFLDIRSPGLGDTAMYLCATRRVGTGGYTFGSGTRLTVV.